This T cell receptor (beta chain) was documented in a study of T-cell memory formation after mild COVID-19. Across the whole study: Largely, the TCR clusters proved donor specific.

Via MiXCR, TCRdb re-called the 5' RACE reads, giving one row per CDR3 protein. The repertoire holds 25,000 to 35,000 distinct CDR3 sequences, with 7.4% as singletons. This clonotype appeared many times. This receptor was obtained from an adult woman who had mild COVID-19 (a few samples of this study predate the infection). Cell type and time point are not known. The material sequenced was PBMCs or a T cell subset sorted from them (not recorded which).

CDR3 amino acids: CAISEWQGAIYEQYF. The CDR3, as DNA: TGTGCCATCAGTGAGTGGCAGGGGGCTATCTACGAGCAGTACTTC. The rearrangement uses TRBV10-3 and TRBJ2-7; TRBD1 matches 8 bases. CDR1 is ENHRY, CDR2 SYGVKD, per germline. The CDR3 loop spans 15 amino acids. Losses at the gene ends were 1 base for V and 3 bases for J; bases not matched to a gene: 5.